The 9 T cell receptor beta chains listed next were all sequenced from one sample in a study of regulatory T cells in long-lasting Graves disease. Documented time point: persistent/refractory GD, antithyroid drugs over 5 years with positive TRAb. The TCR library used RNA extracted from PBMCs. Arm-PCR of CDR3 regions and iRepertoire HTBI primers were used to build TCR beta libraries. MiXCR, run by TCRdb on the multiplex PCR reads, gives a single entry per CDR3 protein. The top ten hold about two fifths of the sample, which has 700,000 or so distinct CDR3 sequences, approximately 31% seen once. Sequenced material: peripheral blood mononuclear cells (PBMCs), taken when the disease was refractory, from a patient treated with antithyroid drugs. Receptors were obtained from a female donor with Graves disease.

The chain has TRBV5-1 and TRBJ1-1; no reliable D call. The germline V gene encodes CDR1 SGHRS and CDR2 YFSETQ. The ends were cut back, 0 bases at V and 0 bases at J, with 9 bases in the middle. This CDR3 spans 15 amino acids. The CDR3 DNA follows: TGCGCCAGCAGCTTGGCGCCAGAGCTGAACACTGAAGCTTTCTTT. This sequence encodes CASSLAPELNTEAFF.

This rearrangement joins TRBV6-2 or TRBV6-3 to TRBJ2-7; no clear D gene. The CDR3 has 16 amino acids. V lost 7 bases to trimming and J lost 0 bases, with 19 bases between them. Per the germline V gene, CDR1 is MNHEY and CDR2 is SVGEGT. The CDR3 DNA reads TGTGCCAGCACTCCCCCCCCAGGCGGATACTCCTACGAGCAGTACTTC. This encodes CASTPPPGGYSYEQYF.

Comments on this clonotype: A read error may produce the germline difference seen at one junction end. The CDR3 here is CASSLGAQNTETFF. The CDR3 DNA sequence: TGTGCCAGCTCGCTGGGGGCCCAGAACACTGAAACTTTCTTT. The chain combines TRBV12-3 or TRBV12-4 with TRBJ1-1, with D possibly TRBD1 on 6 matching bases. The CDR3 loop spans 14 amino acids.

This clonotype was observed a handful of times. This chain connects TRBV29-1 to TRBJ1-1; weak D call: TRBD1 (6 bases). Trimming pared 3 bases from V and 10 bases from J, leaving 12 bases between. The V gene's germline CDR1 is SQVTM and CDR2 ANQGSEA. The CDR3 spans 11 residues. The CDR3 DNA sequence: TGCAGCGTTGATTCCGAAGGGGGAGCTTTCTTT. It encodes CSVDSEGGAFF.

This clonotype was found many times. This chain uses TRBV6-1 with TRBJ1-1; 7 bases match TRBD1. V lost 7 bases, J lost 3 bases, and 8 bases stayed unmatched. The CDR3 runs 14 residues. Germline loops: CDR1 MNHNS, CDR2 SASEGT. CDR3 protein: CASIGTATYTEAFF. The CDR3 bases are TGTGCCAGCATCGGGACAGCAACCTACACTGAAGCTTTCTTT.

The chain is built from TRBV19 and TRBJ1-1; maybe TRBD1 (6 bases). Germline V gives CDR1 LNHDA, CDR2 SQIVND (reference sequence). With 1 base removed from V and 2 bases from J, the gap between germline ends came to 17 bases. The CDR3 consists of 17 residues. DNA of the CDR3: TGTGCCAGTAGTATAGGGGCAAGGACAGCGTTTAACACTGAAGCTTTCTTT. It codes for CASSIGARTAFNTEAFF.

This clonotype was counted only a few times. The chain has TRBV5-5 and TRBJ1-2; 9 bases map to TRBD1. CDR1 and CDR2 (germline): SGHKS, YYEKEE (reference sequence). The CDR3 covers 16 residues. Trimming removed 5 bases from V and 1 base from J; junction bases left unmatched: 9. The chain's CDR3 is CASRTLGTGHNYGYTF. The CDR3 bases are TGTGCCAGCAGAACACTTGGGACAGGGCATAACTATGGCTACACCTTC.

This clonotype has ten or more counts. The chain uses TRBV6-1 and TRBJ1-1; TRBD1 matches 9 bases. V lost 7 bases to trimming and J lost 3 bases; unmatched junction nucleotides: 9. Germline CDR1 reads MNHNS; CDR2 reads SASEGT. This CDR3 spans 15 amino acids. Written as DNA, the CDR3 is TGTGCCAGCAACGACAGGGGGGGTTCGGACACTGAAGCTTTCTTT. Translating it yields CASNDRGGSDTEAFF.

The J gene is TRBJ1-2, the V gene TRBV30, with a tentative D call TRBD1 (6 bases). This CDR3 is 13 amino acids long. V lost 4 bases to trimming and J lost 2 bases, with 11 bases between them. The V gene's germline CDR1 is GTSNPN and CDR2 SVGIG (reference sequence). The CDR3 reads CAWNRDTNYGYTF. Written as DNA, the CDR3 is TGTGCCTGGAACCGGGACACAAACTATGGCTACACCTTC. Together with reference TRBV30 and TRBJ1-2, the CDR3 gives the full variable domain: SQTIHQWPATLVQPVGSPLSLECTVEGTSNPNLYWYRQAAGRGLQLLFYSVGIGQISSEVPQNLSASRPQDRQFILSSKKLLLSDSGFYLCAWNRDTNYGYTFGSGTRLTVV.